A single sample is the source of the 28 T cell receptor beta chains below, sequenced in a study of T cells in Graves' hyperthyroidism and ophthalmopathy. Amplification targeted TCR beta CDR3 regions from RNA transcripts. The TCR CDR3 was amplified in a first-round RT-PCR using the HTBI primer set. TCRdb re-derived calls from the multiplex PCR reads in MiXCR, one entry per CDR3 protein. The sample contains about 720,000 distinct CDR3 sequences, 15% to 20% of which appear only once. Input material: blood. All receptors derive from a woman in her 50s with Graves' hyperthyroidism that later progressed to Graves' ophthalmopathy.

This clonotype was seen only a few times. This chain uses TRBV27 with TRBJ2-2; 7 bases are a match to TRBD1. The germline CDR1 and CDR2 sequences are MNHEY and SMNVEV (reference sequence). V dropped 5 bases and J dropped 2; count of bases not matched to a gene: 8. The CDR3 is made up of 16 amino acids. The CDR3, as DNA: TGTGCCAGCAGTACCTCGGACAGGAGAAACACCGGGGAGCTGTTTTTT. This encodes CASSTSDRRNTGELFF.

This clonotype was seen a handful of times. The CDR3 loop is CASREQGSGNTIYF. Written as DNA, the CDR3 is TGTGCCAGCAGGGAACAGGGCTCTGGAAACACCATATATTTT. V usage is TRBV6-1 and J usage is TRBJ1-3; D is perhaps TRBD1 (6 bases). This CDR3 contains 14 residues. Germline V lookup: CDR1 MNHNS, CDR2 SASEGT. Trimming cost V 6 bases and J 0 bases, with 9 bases left between them.

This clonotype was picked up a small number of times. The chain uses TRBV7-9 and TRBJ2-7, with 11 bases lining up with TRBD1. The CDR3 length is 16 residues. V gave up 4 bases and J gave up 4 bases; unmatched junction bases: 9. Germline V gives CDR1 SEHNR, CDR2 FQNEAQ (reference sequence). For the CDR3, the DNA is TGTGCCAGCAGCTCCCGTAGGACAGGGGGCTTTTACGAGCAGTACTTC. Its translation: CASSSRRTGGFYEQYF.

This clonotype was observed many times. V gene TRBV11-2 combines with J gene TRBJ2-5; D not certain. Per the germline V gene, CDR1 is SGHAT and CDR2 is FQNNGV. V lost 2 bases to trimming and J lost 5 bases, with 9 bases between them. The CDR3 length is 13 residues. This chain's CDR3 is CASSLFDEETQYF. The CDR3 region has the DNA TGTGCCAGCAGCTTATTTGATGAGGAGACCCAGTACTTC. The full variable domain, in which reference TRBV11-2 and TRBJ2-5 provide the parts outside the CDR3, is EAGVAQSPRYKIIEKRQSVAFWCNPISGHATLYWYQQILGQGPKLLIQFQNNGVVDDSQLPKDRFSAERLKGVDSTLKIQPAKLEDSAVYLCASSLFDEETQYFGPGTRLLVL.

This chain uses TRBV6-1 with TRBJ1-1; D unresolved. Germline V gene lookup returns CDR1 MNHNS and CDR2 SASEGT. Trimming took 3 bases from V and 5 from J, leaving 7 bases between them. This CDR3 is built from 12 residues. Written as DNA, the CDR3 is TGTGCCAGCAGTGAGGGAAAAACTGAAGCTTTCTTT. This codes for CASSEGKTEAFF.

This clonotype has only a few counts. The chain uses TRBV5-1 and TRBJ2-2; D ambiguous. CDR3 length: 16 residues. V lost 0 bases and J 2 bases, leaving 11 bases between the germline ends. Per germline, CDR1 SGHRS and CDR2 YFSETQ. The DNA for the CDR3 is TGCGCCAGCAGCTTGGTAGCTGGGCGCAACACCGGGGAGCTGTTTTTT. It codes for CASSLVAGRNTGELFF.

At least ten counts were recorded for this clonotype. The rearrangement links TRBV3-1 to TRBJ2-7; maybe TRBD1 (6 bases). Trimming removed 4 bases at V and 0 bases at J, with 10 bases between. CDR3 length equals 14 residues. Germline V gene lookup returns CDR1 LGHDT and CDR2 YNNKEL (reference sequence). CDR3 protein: CASSRQDSSYEQYF. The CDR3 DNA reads TGTGCCAGCAGCCGACAGGATAGCTCCTACGAGCAGTACTTC.

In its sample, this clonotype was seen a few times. The CDR3 DNA reads as TGTGCCAGCAGCTTAGAGGGGGTGTGGACTGAAGCTTTCTTT. It translates to CASSLEGVWTEAFF. This chain uses TRBV7-9 with TRBJ1-1, with a tentative D call TRBD1 (6 bases). CDR1 is SEHNR and CDR2 is FQNEAQ in the germline V gene (reference sequence). CDR3 length equals 14 residues. V was shortened by 1 base and J by 5 bases, with 11 bases between the two germline ends.

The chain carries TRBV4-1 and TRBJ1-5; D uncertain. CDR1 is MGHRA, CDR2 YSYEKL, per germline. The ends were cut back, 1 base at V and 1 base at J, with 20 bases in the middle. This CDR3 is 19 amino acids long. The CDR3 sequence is CASSQGPPGRGKSNQPQHF. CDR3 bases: TGCGCCAGCAGCCAAGGCCCTCCAGGACGCGGGAAGAGCAATCAGCCCCAGCATTTT.

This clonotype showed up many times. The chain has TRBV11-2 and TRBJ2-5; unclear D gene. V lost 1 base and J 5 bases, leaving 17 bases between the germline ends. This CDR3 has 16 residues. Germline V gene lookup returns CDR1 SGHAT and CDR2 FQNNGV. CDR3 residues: CASSLGAHAAKETQYF. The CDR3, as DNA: TGTGCCAGCAGCTTAGGGGCTCATGCGGCTAAGGAGACCCAGTACTTC.

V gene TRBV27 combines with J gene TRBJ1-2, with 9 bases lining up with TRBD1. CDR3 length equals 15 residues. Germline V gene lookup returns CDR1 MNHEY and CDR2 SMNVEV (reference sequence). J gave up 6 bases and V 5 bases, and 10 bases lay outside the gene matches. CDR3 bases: TGTGCCAGCAGTATCAACCCCGGGACAGGGCATGGCTACACCTTC. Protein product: CASSINPGTGHGYTF.

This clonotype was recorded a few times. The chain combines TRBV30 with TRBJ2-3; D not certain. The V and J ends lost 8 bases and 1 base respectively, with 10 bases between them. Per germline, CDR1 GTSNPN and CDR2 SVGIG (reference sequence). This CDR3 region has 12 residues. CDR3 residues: CARSVGTDTQYF. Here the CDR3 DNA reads TGTGCCCGTTCTGTTGGCACAGATACGCAGTATTTT.

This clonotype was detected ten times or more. The CDR3 coding sequence is TGTGCCAGCAGTTACTCGTATTCGCCGCTGAACACTGAAGCTTTCTTT. As protein: CASSYSYSPLNTEAFF. The genes are TRBV6-5 and TRBJ1-1; no clear D. CDR3 length equals 16 residues. Trimming took 0 bases from V and 0 from J, leaving 11 bases between them. CDR1 and CDR2 from the germline V gene are MNHEY and SVGAGI.

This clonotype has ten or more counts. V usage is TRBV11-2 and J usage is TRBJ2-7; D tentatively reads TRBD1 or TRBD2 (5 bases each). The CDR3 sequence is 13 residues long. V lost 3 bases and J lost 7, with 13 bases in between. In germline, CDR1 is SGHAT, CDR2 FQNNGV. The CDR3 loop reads CASSFGGEGEQYF. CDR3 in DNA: TGTGCCAGCAGCTTTGGGGGTGAGGGAGAGCAGTACTTC. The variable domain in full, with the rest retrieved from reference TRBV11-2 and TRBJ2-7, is EAGVAQSPRYKIIEKRQSVAFWCNPISGHATLYWYQQILGQGPKLLIQFQNNGVVDDSQLPKDRFSAERLKGVDSTLKIQPAKLEDSAVYLCASSFGGEGEQYFGPGTRLTVT.

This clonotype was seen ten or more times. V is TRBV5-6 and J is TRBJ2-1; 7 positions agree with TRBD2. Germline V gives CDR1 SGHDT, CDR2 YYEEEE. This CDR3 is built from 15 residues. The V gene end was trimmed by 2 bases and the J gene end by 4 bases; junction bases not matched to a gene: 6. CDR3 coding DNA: TGTGCCAGCAGCTTCCGGGAGGAGAAGTACAATGAGCAGTTCTTC. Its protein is CASSFREEKYNEQFF.

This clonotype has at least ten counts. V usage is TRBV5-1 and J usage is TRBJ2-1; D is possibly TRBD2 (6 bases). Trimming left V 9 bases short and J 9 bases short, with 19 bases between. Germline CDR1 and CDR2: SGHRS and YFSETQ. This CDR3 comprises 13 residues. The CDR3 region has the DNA TGCGCCACCTCAATCGGGGGTGAGGGTGAGCAGTTCTTC. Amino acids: CATSIGGEGEQFF.

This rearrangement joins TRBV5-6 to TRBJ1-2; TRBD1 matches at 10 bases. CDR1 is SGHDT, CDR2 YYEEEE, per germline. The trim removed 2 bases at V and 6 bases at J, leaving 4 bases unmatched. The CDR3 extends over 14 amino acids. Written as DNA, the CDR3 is TGTGCCAGCAGCTTTTTGACAGGGGGCAATGGCTACACCTTC. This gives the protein CASSFLTGGNGYTF.

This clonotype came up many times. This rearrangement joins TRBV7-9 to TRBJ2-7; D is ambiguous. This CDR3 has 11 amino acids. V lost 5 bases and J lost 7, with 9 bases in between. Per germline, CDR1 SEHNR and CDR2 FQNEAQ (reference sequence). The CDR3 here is CASSDEEEQYF. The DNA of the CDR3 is TGTGCCAGCAGCGACGAGGAGGAGCAGTACTTC.

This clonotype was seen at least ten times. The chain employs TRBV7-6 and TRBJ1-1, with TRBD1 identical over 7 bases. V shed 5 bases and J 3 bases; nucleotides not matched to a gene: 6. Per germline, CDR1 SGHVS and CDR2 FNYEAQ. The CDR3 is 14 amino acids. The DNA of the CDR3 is TGTGCCAGCAGCAACGACAGGGTATACACTGAAGCTTTCTTT. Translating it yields CASSNDRVYTEAFF.

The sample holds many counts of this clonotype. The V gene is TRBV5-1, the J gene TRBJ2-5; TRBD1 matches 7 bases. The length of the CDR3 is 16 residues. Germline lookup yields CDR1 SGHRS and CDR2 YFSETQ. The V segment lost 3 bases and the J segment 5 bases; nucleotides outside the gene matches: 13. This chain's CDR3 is CASSSKDRDLTETQYF. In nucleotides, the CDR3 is TGCGCCAGCAGCTCTAAAGACAGGGACCTCACCGAGACCCAGTACTTC.

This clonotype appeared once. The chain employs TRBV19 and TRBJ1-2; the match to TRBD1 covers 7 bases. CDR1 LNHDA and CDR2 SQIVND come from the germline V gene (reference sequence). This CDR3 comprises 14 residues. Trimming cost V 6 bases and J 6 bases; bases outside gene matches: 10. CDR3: CASRAGRQGNGYTF. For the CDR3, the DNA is TGTGCCAGTAGAGCCGGGAGACAGGGTAATGGCTACACCTTC.

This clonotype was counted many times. CDR3 DNA: TGTGCCAGCAGTTTGGAGGGGTATTTAGACATTCAGTACTTC. Its translation: CASSLEGYLDIQYF. The V gene is TRBV12-3 or TRBV12-4, the J gene TRBJ2-4; D might be TRBD2 (6 bases). Trimming took off 3 bases at V and 8 bases at J, with 14 bases between the two ends. The CDR3 extends over 14 amino acids.

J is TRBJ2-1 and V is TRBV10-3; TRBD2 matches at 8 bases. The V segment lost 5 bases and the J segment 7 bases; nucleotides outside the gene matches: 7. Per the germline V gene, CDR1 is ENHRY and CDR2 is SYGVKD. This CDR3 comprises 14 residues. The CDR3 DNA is TGTGCCATCAGTACCGGGGGGGGGGGGAATGAGCAGTTCTTC. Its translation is CAISTGGGGNEQFF.

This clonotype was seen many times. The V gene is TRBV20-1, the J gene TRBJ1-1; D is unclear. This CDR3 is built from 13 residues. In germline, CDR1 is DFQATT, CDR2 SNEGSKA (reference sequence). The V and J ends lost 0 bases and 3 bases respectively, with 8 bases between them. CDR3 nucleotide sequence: TGCAGTGCTAGAGATCCCAGTGACACTGAAGCTTTCTTT. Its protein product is CSARDPSDTEAFF.

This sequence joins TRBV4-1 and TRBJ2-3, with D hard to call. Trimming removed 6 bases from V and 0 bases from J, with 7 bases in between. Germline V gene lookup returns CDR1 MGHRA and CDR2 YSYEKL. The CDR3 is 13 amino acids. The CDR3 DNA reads TGCGCCAGCAGGGTGACTAGCACAGATACGCAGTATTTT. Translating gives CASRVTSTDTQYF.

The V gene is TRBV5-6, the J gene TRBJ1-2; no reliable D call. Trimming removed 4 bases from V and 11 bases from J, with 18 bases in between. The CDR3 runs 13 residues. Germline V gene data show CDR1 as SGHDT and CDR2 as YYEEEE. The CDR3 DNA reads TGTGCCAGCAGCCGAGAATTTCCGCATAGGTACACCTTC. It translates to CASSREFPHRYTF.

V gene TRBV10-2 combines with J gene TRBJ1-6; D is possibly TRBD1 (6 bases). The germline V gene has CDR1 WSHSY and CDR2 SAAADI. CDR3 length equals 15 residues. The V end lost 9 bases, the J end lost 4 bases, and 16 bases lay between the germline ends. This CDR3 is CASGGSGDYNSPLHF. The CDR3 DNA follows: TGCGCCAGTGGTGGTTCAGGGGATTATAATTCACCCCTCCACTTT.

The CDR3 nucleotides are TGCAGCGTTTTGGGGGCGGGAGCCAAAAACATTCAGTACTTC. Its protein product is CSVLGAGAKNIQYF. V and J are TRBV29-1 and TRBJ2-4, with D perhaps matching TRBD1 (6 bases). Deletions cut 5 bases from V and 0 bases from J, with 11 bases between. Germline V CDR1 and CDR2: SQVTM, ANQGSEA. The CDR3 covers 14 residues.